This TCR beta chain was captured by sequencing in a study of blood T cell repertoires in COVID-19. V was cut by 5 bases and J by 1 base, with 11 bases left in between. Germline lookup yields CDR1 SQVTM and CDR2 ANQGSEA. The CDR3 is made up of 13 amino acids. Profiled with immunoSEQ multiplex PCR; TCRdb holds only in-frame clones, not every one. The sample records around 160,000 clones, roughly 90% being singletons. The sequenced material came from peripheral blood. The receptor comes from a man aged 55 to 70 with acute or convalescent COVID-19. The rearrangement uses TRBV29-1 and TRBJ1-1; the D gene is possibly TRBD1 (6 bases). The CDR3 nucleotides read TGCAGCGTTCCCGGACAGAGGAACACTGAAGCTTTCTTT. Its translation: CSVPGQRNTEAFF.